These 24 T cell receptor beta chains share one sample of origin, sequenced in a study of shared clonotypes between healthy human individuals. Here immunoSEQ multiplex PCR was the method, and the copy in TCRdb shows in-frame clones only, minus some. The table shows 550,000 to 800,000 clones, with around two thirds occurring only once. The sample comprised memory CD4+ T cells sorted from blood. Subset specified: CD45RA-negative fraction. All receptors come from a young woman in good health.

The V and J genes are TRBV11-3 and TRBJ2-2, with TRBD2 as a possible D gene (6 bases). Trimming pared 5 bases from V and 5 bases from J, leaving 12 bases between. The CDR3 consists of 14 residues. Germline CDR1 is SGHNT and CDR2 is YENEEA. This chain's CDR3 is CASSLFGRTGELFF. DNA of the CDR3: TGTGCCAGCAGCCTGTTCGGGAGAACCGGGGAGCTGTTTTTT.

This chain links TRBV7-9 with TRBJ2-6; possible D gene TRBD2, 5 bases. Germline V lookup: CDR1 SEHNR, CDR2 FQNEAQ (reference sequence). V was trimmed by 10 bases and J by 0 bases, leaving 10 bases between them. The CDR3 covers 14 residues. The CDR3 is CAIRDSSGANVLTF. The CDR3 DNA reads TGTGCCATCCGGGATAGCTCTGGGGCCAACGTCCTGACTTTC.

This clone was seen only a few times. V and J are TRBV27 and TRBJ1-2; 9 bases align to TRBD1. The CDR3 loop spans 14 amino acids. Germline V lookup: CDR1 MNHEY, CDR2 SMNVEV (reference sequence). Trimming took 6 bases from V and 4 from J; bases not matched to a gene: 6. The CDR3 region is CASRSTGGGYGYTF. The CDR3 nucleotides read TGTGCCAGCAGGAGTACAGGGGGCGGCTATGGCTACACCTTC.

This chain links TRBV11-2 with TRBJ2-3, with 14 bases identical to TRBD2. Germline CDR1 reads SGHAT; CDR2 reads FQNNGV. V gave up 5 bases and J gave up 4 bases; unmatched junction bases: 5. This CDR3 region has 16 residues. The chain's CDR3 is CASSPGLAGAADTQYF. CDR3 in DNA: TGTGCCAGCAGCCCGGGACTAGCGGGAGCAGCAGATACGCAGTATTTT.

The chain has TRBV5-4 and TRBJ2-4, with D possibly being TRBD1 (5 bases). CDR3 length equals 15 residues. V was trimmed by 4 bases and J by 9 bases, leaving 20 bases between them. CDR1 is SGHNT, CDR2 YYREEE, per germline (reference sequence). The CDR3 DNA is TGTGCCAGCAGCCCGGCAGGGTGGGGTACGGCCATTCAGTACTTC. This gives the protein CASSPAGWGTAIQYF. Drawing the rest from reference TRBV5-4 and TRBJ2-4, the complete variable domain is ETGVTQSPTHLIKTRGQQVTLRCSSQSGHNTVSWYQQALGQGPQFIFQYYREEENGRGNFPPRFSGLQFPNYSSELNVNALELDDSALYLCASSPAGWGTAIQYFGAGTRLSVL.

This clone appeared a few times. The rearrangement joins TRBV28 to TRBJ2-6, with D uncertain. The CDR3 extends over 14 amino acids. In germline, CDR1 is MDHEN, CDR2 SYDVKM. Trimming took 5 bases from V and 4 from J, leaving 9 bases between them. As DNA, the CDR3 is TGTGCCAGCAGTGAATCCCAGGGGGCCAACGTCCTGACTTTC. It translates to CASSESQGANVLTF.

This clone was observed once. A read error may be the cause here, since a much bigger clone is one base away. The chain recombines TRBV7-8 with TRBJ2-2; D unresolved. This CDR3 has 13 residues. Per the germline V gene, CDR1 is SGHVS and CDR2 is FQNEAQ. V gave up 2 bases and J gave up 0 bases, with 1 base separating them. CDR3 nucleotide sequence: TGTGCCAGCAGCTTATCGAACACCGGGGAGCTGTTTTTT. As protein: CASSLSNTGELFF.

V and J are TRBV19 and TRBJ2-5; D gene uncertain. The germline V gene has CDR1 LNHDA and CDR2 SQIVND (reference sequence). The V end lost 1 base, the J end lost 2 bases, and 2 bases lay between the germline ends. This CDR3 comprises 12 residues. The chain's CDR3 is CASSIAQETQYF. The CDR3 coding sequence is TGTGCCAGTAGTATAGCTCAAGAGACCCAGTACTTC.

V and J are TRBV19 and TRBJ2-7; TRBD2 aligns across 8 bases. CDR3 size: 13 residues. CDR1 and CDR2 (germline): LNHDA, SQIVND (reference sequence). Trimming cost V 5 bases and J 5 bases; bases outside gene matches: 5. The chain's CDR3 is CASSSRTSNEQYF. Written as DNA, the CDR3 is TGTGCCAGTAGTTCCCGGACTAGCAACGAGCAGTACTTC.

This chain uses TRBV5-1 with TRBJ1-5, with D perhaps matching TRBD1 (5 bases). The ends were cut back, 4 bases at V and 5 bases at J, with 10 bases in the middle. CDR1 and CDR2 from the germline V gene are SGHRS and YFSETQ. The CDR3 consists of 13 residues. The CDR3 here is CASSAGLHQPQHF. CDR3 DNA sequence: TGCGCCAGCAGCGCGGGACTCCATCAGCCCCAGCATTTT.

The rearrangement uses TRBV2 and TRBJ2-1; possible D gene TRBD2, 5 bases. The CDR3 is 15 residues long. The germline V and J ends were trimmed by 5 bases and 7 bases, with 18 bases remaining between them. CDR1 is SNHLY and CDR2 is FYNNEI in the germline V gene. The CDR3 is CASSLSQEVWNEQFF. CDR3 DNA sequence: TGTGCCAGCAGTCTCTCCCAGGAGGTCTGGAATGAGCAGTTCTTC.

J is TRBJ2-5 and V is TRBV27; TRBD1 matches 9 bases. The CDR3 spans 16 residues. Trimming removed 5 bases from V and 2 bases from J; junction bases left unmatched: 9. Germline lookup yields CDR1 MNHEY and CDR2 SMNVEV (reference sequence). CDR3 nucleotides: TGTGCCAGCAGTCCTACCGGACAGGGGACTCAAGAGACCCAGTACTTC. As protein: CASSPTGQGTQETQYF.

The chain has TRBV6-5 and TRBJ1-1; D is possibly TRBD1 (5 bases). The CDR3 contains 13 residues. Trimming shortened V by 2 bases and J by 10 bases, and 14 bases separated the two germline ends. Looked up from germline, CDR1 is MNHEY and CDR2 is SVGAGI. The CDR3 is CASSYGQERGAFF. The CDR3 bases are TGTGCCAGCAGTTACGGGCAGGAGAGGGGAGCTTTCTTT.

The chain recombines TRBV19 with TRBJ1-1; 7 nucleotides align to TRBD1. The length of the CDR3 is 14 residues. The V gene's germline CDR1 is LNHDA and CDR2 SQIVND (reference sequence). V was pared by 2 bases and J by 2 bases, with 2 bases of the junction left unmatched. For the CDR3, the DNA is TGTGCCAGTAGTATACAGGGGGTAAACACTGAAGCTTTCTTT. This sequence encodes CASSIQGVNTEAFF.

The chain combines TRBV7-8 with TRBJ1-4, with TRBD1 matching over 12 bases. The CDR3 sequence is 15 residues long. Germline values: CDR1 SGHVS, CDR2 FQNEAQ. The trim removed 5 bases at V and 5 bases at J, leaving 3 bases unmatched. The CDR3 sequence is CASSGDRGQNEKLFF. DNA of the CDR3: TGTGCCAGCAGCGGGGACAGGGGGCAGAATGAAAAACTGTTTTTT.

V usage is TRBV6-5 and J usage is TRBJ1-2; D is perhaps TRBD1 (6 bases). Germline V gene data show CDR1 as MNHEY and CDR2 as SVGAGI. Trimming shortened V by 7 bases and J by 1 base, and 13 bases separated the two germline ends. This CDR3 spans 14 amino acids. The CDR3 loop is CASKGGVDNYGYTF. CDR3 DNA sequence: TGTGCCAGCAAGGGGGGCGTGGATAACTATGGCTACACCTTC.

The rearrangement links TRBV6-5 to TRBJ2-1; TRBD2 aligns across 10 bases. The length of the CDR3 is 16 residues. Trimming at V came to 0 bases and at J to 5 bases, leaving 4 bases not matched to a gene. CDR1 is MNHEY and CDR2 is SVGAGI in the germline V gene. The CDR3 protein is CASSYSSGGENNEQFF. CDR3 nucleotides: TGTGCCAGCAGTTACTCAAGCGGGGGGGAAAACAATGAGCAGTTCTTC.

This clone came up a few times. The chain carries TRBV10-3 and TRBJ1-6, with TRBD1 as a possible D gene (6 bases). Germline CDR1 and CDR2: ENHRY and SYGVKD. The length of the CDR3 is 12 residues. V lost 4 bases, J lost 8 bases, and 6 bases lay in between. The CDR3 coding sequence is TGTGCCATCAGTGCAGGGGATTCACCCCTCCACTTT. Translating gives CAISAGDSPLHF.

This clone showed up just a few times. V and J are TRBV27 and TRBJ2-7; no reliable D call. The CDR3 is made up of 13 amino acids. Germline lookup yields CDR1 MNHEY and CDR2 SMNVEV (reference sequence). Trimming removed 9 bases from V and 5 bases from J, with 17 bases in between. The CDR3 region has the DNA TGTGCCAGTACGAGGCTCTCTGGGGACGAGCAGTACTTC. It translates to CASTRLSGDEQYF.

A few counts support this clone. The chain is built from TRBV7-9 and TRBJ1-4, with D hard to call. The CDR3 loop spans 16 amino acids. Germline loops: CDR1 SEHNR, CDR2 FQNEAQ (reference sequence). V lost 5 bases and J 8 bases, leaving 21 bases between the germline ends. The CDR3 DNA reads as TGTGCCAGCAGCCCACCCAATGACCCCGATCCCGAAAAACTGTTTTTT. It codes for CASSPPNDPDPEKLFF. Together with reference TRBV7-9 and TRBJ1-4, the CDR3 gives the full variable domain: DTGVSQNPRHKITKRGQNVTFRCDPISEHNRLYWYRQTLGQGPEFLTYFQNEAQLEKSRLLSDRFSAERPKGSFSTLEIQRTEQGDSAMYLCASSPPNDPDPEKLFFGSGTQLSVL.

The chain uses TRBV5-5 and TRBJ2-6; 9 bases are shared with TRBD1. After removal of 2 bases from V and 1 base from J, the junction contained 1 base not matched to a gene. CDR1 SGHKS and CDR2 YYEKEE come from the germline V gene (reference sequence). The CDR3 is 16 residues long. The CDR3 is CASSLGQGSGANVLTF. As DNA, the CDR3 is TGTGCCAGCAGCTTAGGACAGGGGTCTGGGGCCAACGTCCTGACTTTC.

V gene TRBV14 combines with J gene TRBJ2-7; D possibly matches TRBD1 or TRBD2 (5 bases each). Trimming stripped 0 bases from V and 2 bases from J, with 11 bases between. This CDR3 region has 15 residues. CDR1 and CDR2 (germline): SGHDN, FVKESK. Here the CDR3 reads CASSQDWGSAYEQYF. The DNA for the CDR3 is TGTGCCAGCAGCCAAGATTGGGGGTCAGCCTACGAGCAGTACTTC. Full variable domain (remainder filled in from reference TRBV14 and TRBJ2-7): EAGVTQFPSHSVIEKGQTVTLRCDPISGHDNLYWYRRVMGKEIKFLLHFVKESKQDESGMPNNRFLAERTGGTYSTLKVQPAELEDSGVYFCASSQDWGSAYEQYFGPGTRLTVT.

The J gene is TRBJ1-2, the V gene TRBV6-6; D not resolved. The CDR3 extends over 13 amino acids. The V end lost 5 bases, the J end lost 6 bases, and 13 bases lay between the germline ends. Germline CDR1 MNHNY, CDR2 SVGAGI (reference sequence). This CDR3 reads CASSLGEVNGYTF. The CDR3 DNA reads TGTGCCAGCAGTCTCGGGGAGGTTAATGGCTACACCTTC.

The table lists this clone with a count of one. The chain uses TRBV5-1 and TRBJ2-5; tentatively, D is TRBD1 or TRBD2 (5 bases each). The germline CDR1 and CDR2 sequences are SGHRS and YFSETQ. The ends were cut back, 3 bases at V and 5 bases at J, with 17 bases in the middle. The CDR3 length is 15 residues. The CDR3 sequence is CASSSVPGRSETQYF. The CDR3 DNA reads as TGCGCCAGCAGCTCCGTGCCAGGGAGATCGGAGACCCAGTACTTC. Looking up the rest from reference TRBV5-1 and TRBJ2-5 gives the full variable domain: KAGVTQTPRYLIKTRGQQVTLSCSPISGHRSVSWYQQTPGQGLQFLFEYFSETQRNKGNFPGRFSGRQFSNSRSEMNVSTLELGDSALYLCASSSVPGRSETQYFGPGTRLLVL.